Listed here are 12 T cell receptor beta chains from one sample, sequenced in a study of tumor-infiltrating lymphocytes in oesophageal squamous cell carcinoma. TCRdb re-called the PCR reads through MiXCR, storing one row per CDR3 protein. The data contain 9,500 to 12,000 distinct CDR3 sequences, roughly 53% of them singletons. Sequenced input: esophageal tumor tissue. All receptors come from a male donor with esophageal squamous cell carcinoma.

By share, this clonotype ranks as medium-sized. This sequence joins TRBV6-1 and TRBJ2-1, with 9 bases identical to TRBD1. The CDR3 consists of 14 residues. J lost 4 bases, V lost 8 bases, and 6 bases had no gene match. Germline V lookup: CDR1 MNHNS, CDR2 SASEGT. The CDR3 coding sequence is TGTGCCAGCTTGAGACAGGGGGGTTACAATGAGCAGTTCTTC. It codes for CASLRQGGYNEQFF.

DNA of the CDR3: TGTGCCAGCCTTTGGCTAGCCGGCAATGAGCAGTTCTTC. It translates to CASLWLAGNEQFF. This rearrangement joins TRBV7-9 to TRBJ2-5; tentatively, D is TRBD2 (5 bases). Judging by the DNA end, TRBJ2-1 fits better; the J call may be wrong. Germline values: CDR1 SEHNR, CDR2 FQNEAQ (reference sequence). The CDR3 totals 13 residues.

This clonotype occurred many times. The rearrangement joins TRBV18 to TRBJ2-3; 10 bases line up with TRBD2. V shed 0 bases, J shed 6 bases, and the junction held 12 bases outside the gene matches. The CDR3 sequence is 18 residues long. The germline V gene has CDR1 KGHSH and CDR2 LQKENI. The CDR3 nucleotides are TGTGCCAGCTCACCACCCGGGACTAGCGTACTGTGGTCGGATACGCAGTATTTT. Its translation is CASSPPGTSVLWSDTQYF.

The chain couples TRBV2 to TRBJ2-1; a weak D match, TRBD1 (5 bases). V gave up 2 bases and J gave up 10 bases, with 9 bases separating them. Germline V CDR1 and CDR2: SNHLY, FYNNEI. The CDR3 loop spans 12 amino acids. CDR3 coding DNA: TGTGCCAGCAGTGAACAGGGCTACGAGCAGTTCTTC. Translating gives CASSEQGYEQFF.

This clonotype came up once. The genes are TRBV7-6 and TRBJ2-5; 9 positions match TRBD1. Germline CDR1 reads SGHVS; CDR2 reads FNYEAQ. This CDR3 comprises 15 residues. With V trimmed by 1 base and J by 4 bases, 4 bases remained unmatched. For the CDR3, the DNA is TGTGCCAGCAGCTTAGGGGACAGGGATGGAGAGACCCAGTACTTC. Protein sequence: CASSLGDRDGETQYF.

CDR3 in amino acids: CASTLGLLGSNTGELFF. The CDR3 nucleotides are TGTGCCAGCACCCTTGGGCTGTTGGGCTCGAACACCGGGGAGCTGTTTTTT. V gene TRBV7-2 combines with J gene TRBJ2-2; D unclear. Trimming cost V 7 bases and J 0 bases, with 18 bases left between them. The CDR3 totals 17 residues. Germline V gene sequence: CDR1 SGHTA, CDR2 FQGNSA.

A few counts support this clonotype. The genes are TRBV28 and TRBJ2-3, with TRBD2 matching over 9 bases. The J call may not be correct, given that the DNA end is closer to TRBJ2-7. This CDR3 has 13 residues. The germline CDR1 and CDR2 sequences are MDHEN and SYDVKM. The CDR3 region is CASRKGLAYEQYF. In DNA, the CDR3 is TGTGCCAGCCGAAAGGGACTAGCTTACGAGCAGTACTTC.

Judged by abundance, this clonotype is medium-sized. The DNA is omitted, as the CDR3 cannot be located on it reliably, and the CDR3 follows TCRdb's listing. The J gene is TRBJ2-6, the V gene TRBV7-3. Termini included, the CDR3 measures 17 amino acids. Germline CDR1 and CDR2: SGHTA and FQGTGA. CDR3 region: CASSFGYRGKRWLHLRF.

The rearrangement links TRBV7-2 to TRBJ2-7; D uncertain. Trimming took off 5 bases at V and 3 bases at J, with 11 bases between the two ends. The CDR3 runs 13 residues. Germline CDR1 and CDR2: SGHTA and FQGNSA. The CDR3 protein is CASSPRARYEQYF. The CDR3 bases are TGTGCCAGCAGCCCCCGGGCGCGCTACGAGCAGTACTTC.

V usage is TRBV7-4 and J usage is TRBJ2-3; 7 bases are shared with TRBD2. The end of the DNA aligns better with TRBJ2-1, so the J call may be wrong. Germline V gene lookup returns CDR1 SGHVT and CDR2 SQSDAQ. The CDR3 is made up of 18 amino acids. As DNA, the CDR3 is TGTGCCAGCAGCTCACAAAGAAGGGTGGGGGGGGTCTACAATGAGCAGTTCTTC. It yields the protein CASSSQRRVGGVYNEQFF.

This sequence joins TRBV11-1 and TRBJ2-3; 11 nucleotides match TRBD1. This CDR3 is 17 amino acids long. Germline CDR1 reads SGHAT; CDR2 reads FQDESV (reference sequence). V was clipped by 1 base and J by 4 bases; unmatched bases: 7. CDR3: CASSLGGTGGVADTQYF. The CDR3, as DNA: TGTGCCAGCAGCTTAGGAGGGACAGGGGGAGTCGCAGATACGCAGTATTTT.

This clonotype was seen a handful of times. Here the CDR3 reads CASSPGMGKVALHF. The CDR3, as DNA: TGTGCCAGCAGCCCGGGGATGGGAAAGGTGGCCCTCCACTTT. The chain recombines TRBV6-1 with TRBJ1-6; D uncertain. CDR1 MNHNS and CDR2 SASEGT come from the germline V gene. V lost 6 bases, J lost 14 bases, and 20 bases lay in between. The CDR3 has 14 amino acids.